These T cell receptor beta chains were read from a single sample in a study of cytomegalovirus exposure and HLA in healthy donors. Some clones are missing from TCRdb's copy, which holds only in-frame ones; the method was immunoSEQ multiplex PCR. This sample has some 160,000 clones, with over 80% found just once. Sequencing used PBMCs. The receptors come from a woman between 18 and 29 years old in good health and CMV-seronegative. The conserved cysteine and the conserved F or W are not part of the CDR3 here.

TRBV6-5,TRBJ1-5,ASNDRHSNQPQH
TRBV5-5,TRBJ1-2,ASSPGTGGRLNYGYT
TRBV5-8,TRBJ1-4,ASSLGQVATNEKLF
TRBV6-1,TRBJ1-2,ASSPQNYGYT
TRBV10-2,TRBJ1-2,ASSGPGTGDYGYT
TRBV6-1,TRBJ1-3,ASSEAPVFGNTIY
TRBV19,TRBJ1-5,ASSIGGSAGNQPQH
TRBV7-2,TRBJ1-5,ASSLAPTLGAPQH
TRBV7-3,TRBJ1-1,ASSFNAQGNTEAF
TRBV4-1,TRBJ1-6,ASSQRGSNNNSPLH
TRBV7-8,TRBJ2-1,ASSFLTGSYNEQF
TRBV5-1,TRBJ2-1,ASSPLAGGLNEQF
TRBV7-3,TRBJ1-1,ASSTDRNTEAF
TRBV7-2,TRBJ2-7,ASSPGTSGGALGFYEQY
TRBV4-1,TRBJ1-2,ASSHTRTGDNYGYT
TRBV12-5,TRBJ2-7,ASGLTFGRPGQGSPTAYEQY
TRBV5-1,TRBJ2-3,ASSLGQLADTQY
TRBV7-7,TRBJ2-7,ASSWGGTGDYEQY
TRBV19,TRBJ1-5,ASSLRDSFFRNQPQH
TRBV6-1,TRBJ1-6,ASVTGDNSPLH
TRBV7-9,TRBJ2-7,ASRDSGGRLEQY
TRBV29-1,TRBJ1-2,SAGQTANYGYT
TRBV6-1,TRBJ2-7,ASSDRGPRWEQY
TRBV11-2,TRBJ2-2,ASSWVRANTGELF
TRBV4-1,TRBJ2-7,ASSQQQGYEQY
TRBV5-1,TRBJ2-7,ASSLAAGYSYEQY
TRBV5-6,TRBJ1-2,ASSLGTGQGYT
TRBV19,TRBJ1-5,ASSTSGTDNWWQPQH
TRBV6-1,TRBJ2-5,ASRLAAQETQY
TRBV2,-,ASTLTGAIYEQY
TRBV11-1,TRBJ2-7,ASSLTGDSYEQY
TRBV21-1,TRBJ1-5,ASSKARGQGFSNQPQH
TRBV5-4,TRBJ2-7,ASSWAGGQGTYEQY
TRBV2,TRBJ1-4,ASTDRAYEKLF
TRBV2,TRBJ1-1,ANRKDISMYGRMNTEAF
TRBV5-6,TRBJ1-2,ASSYGQGAIYGYT
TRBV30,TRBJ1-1,AWSVGGLNLNTEAF
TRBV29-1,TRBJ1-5,SVVDRPNQPQH
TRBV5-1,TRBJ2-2,ASSSGGRSTGELF
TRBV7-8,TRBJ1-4,ASQGPDRRGEKLF
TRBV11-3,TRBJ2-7,ARSLDGHEQY
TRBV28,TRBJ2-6,ASQRGTGGAGANVLT
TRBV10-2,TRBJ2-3,ASGGGGDTQY
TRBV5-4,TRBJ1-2,ASSLELGREGED
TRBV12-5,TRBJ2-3,ASAPRLAYSTQY
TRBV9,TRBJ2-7,ASSVGQGASYEQY
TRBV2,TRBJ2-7,ARKTGGNEQY
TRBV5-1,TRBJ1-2,ASSNRGPLDGYT
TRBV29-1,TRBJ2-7,SVSLPGDEQY
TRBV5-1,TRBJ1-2,ASSLDRALYGYT